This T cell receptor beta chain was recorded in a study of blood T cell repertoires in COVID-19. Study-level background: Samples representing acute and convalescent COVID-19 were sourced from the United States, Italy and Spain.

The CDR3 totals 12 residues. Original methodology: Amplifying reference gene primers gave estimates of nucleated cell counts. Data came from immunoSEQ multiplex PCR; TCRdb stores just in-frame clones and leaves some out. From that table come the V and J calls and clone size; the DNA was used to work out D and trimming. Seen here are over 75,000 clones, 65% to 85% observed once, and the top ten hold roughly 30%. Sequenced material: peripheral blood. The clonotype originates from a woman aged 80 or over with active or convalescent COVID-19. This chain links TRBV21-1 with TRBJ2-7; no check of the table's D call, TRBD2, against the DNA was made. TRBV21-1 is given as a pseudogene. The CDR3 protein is CASNFPPGEQYF. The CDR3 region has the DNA TGTGCCAGCAACTTCCCTCCGGGAGAGCAGTACTTC.